This T cell receptor (beta chain) was recorded in a study of cytomegalovirus exposure and HLA in healthy donors. Study findings and constraints: Presence/absence analyses treated sequencing depth as roughly uniform across donors. Fewer N-insertions than the 666-donor mean were reportedly shown by an Asian-associated ancestry cluster in a later analysis. In vitro experiments confirmed that three CMV-associated chains were specific for CMV antigens.

In the case of this clone: Its target is not known.

PCR used 60 Vbeta primers and 13 Jbeta primers. Only in-frame clones appear in the TCRdb table, and some are missing; sequencing was by immunoSEQ multiplex PCR. In total, the table holds roughly 100,000 clones. The sequence derives from a man over 45 in good health and CMV-seronegative. The sequenced sample was PBMCs.

CDR3 coding DNA: TGTGCCAGCAGTTCGGGACAGGGGCTTATCACAGATACGCAGTATTTT. Its protein product is CASSSGQGLITDTQYF. The V gene is TRBV25-1, the J gene TRBJ2-3; TRBD1 matches 10 bases. The germline V gene encodes CDR1 MGHDK and CDR2 SYGVNS. This CDR3 contains 16 residues. J was trimmed by 2 bases and V by 5 bases; bases with no gene match: 7. Variable domain in full (rest from reference TRBV25-1 and TRBJ2-3): EADIYQTPRYLVIGTGKKITLECSQTMGHDKMYWYQQDPGMELHLIHYSYGVNSTEKGDLSSESTVSRIRTEHFPLTLESARPSHTSQYLCASSSGQGLITDTQYFGPGTRLTVL.